Following are 28 T cell receptor beta chains from one sample sequenced in a study of T-cell reconstitution after alpha-beta-depleted transplantation in children. For TCRbeta, the library was prepared with unique molecular identifiers. Via MiXCR, TCRdb re-called the PCR reads, giving one row per CDR3 protein. The sample lists about 240,000 distinct CDR3 sequences; around 11% were seen once. Sample: PBMCs from the stem cell graft donor, taken from the stem cell graft. Source of these receptors: a human donor who donated a stem cell graft to a child with acute lymphoblastic leukemia.

The chain's CDR3 is CASSLPSDRVEQYF. The CDR3, as DNA: TGCGCCAGCAGCTTGCCGTCGGACAGGGTCGAGCAGTACTTC. The chain carries TRBV5-1 and TRBJ2-7; 8 bases fit TRBD1. From germline, CDR1 is SGHRS and CDR2 YFSETQ. CDR3 length equals 14 residues. V shed 1 base and J 6 bases; nucleotides not matched to a gene: 6.

In its sample, this clonotype was seen many times. The rearrangement joins TRBV6-6 to TRBJ2-7, with D uncertain. The CDR3 spans 13 residues. The ends were cut back, 2 bases at V and 0 bases at J, with 5 bases in the middle. In germline, CDR1 is MNHNY, CDR2 SVGAGI (reference sequence). Here the CDR3 DNA reads TGTGCCAGCAGTTACCACCGCTCCTACGAGCAGTACTTC. Translation gives CASSYHRSYEQYF.

The sample holds many counts of this clonotype. This chain connects TRBV7-2 to TRBJ2-3; 9 bases fit TRBD2. V was pared by 6 bases and J by 1 base, with 8 bases of the junction left unmatched. Looked up from germline, CDR1 is SGHTA and CDR2 is FQGNSA. The CDR3 has 16 amino acids. In DNA form, the CDR3 reads TGTGCCAGCAGGTGGACTAGCGCGACTCGCACAGATACGCAGTATTTT. Amino acid sequence: CASRWTSATRTDTQYF.

Many counts were recorded for this clonotype. This chain joins TRBV3-1 and TRBJ2-1; tentative D call: TRBD2 (5 bases). V was cut by 4 bases and J by 5 bases, with 12 bases left in between. The length of the CDR3 is 14 residues. Looked up from germline, CDR1 is LGHDT and CDR2 is YNNKEL (reference sequence). The CDR3 nucleotides read TGTGCCAGCAGCCCTATTTTAGCGAACAATGAGCAGTTCTTC. Amino acids: CASSPILANNEQFF.

This clonotype was counted many times. The CDR3, as DNA: TGTGCCAGCAGTGCGCCGGGACACGTATACGAGCAGTACTTC. Translation: CASSAPGHVYEQYF. The chain recombines TRBV6-2 or TRBV6-3 with TRBJ2-7; TRBD1 might be the D (6 bases). There are 14 residues in the CDR3. Germline CDR1 MNHEY, CDR2 SVGEGT. V lost 5 bases, J lost 4 bases, and 15 bases lay in between.

J is TRBJ2-2 and V is TRBV6-2 or TRBV6-3; tentative D call: TRBD1 (7 bases). The germline V gene has CDR1 MNHEY and CDR2 SVGEGT. Trimming took off 6 bases at V and 3 bases at J, with 17 bases between the two ends. The CDR3 is 16 amino acids. The chain's CDR3 is CASRNRQGLYTGELFF. For the CDR3, the DNA is TGTGCCAGCAGAAATCGACAGGGACTCTACACCGGGGAGCTGTTTTTT.

This clonotype was seen at least ten times. The chain joins TRBV5-1 to TRBJ2-5; no reliable D call. The length of the CDR3 is 14 residues. V was pared by 4 bases and J by 3 bases, with 13 bases between. CDR1 is SGHRS, CDR2 YFSETQ, per germline. This CDR3 is CASSPTDPEETQYF. CDR3 DNA sequence: TGCGCCAGCAGCCCAACGGATCCGGAAGAGACCCAGTACTTC.

This clonotype occurred many times. The CDR3 loop is CSVEGSGNTIYF. In DNA, the CDR3 is TGCAGCGTTGAGGGCTCTGGAAACACCATATATTTT. This rearrangement joins TRBV29-1 to TRBJ1-3, with D uncertain. In germline, CDR1 is SQVTM, CDR2 ANQGSEA. With 3 bases removed from V and 0 bases from J, the gap between germline ends came to 3 bases. The CDR3 is made up of 12 amino acids.

This clonotype has ten or more counts. The chain couples TRBV6-5 to TRBJ2-5; TRBD1 matches at 7 bases. CDR1 and CDR2 (germline): MNHEY, SVGAGI. The trim removed 0 bases at V and 5 bases at J, leaving 12 bases unmatched. The CDR3 spans 17 residues. This chain's CDR3 is CASSYSNLQGIQETQYF. CDR3 bases: TGTGCCAGCAGTTACTCGAACTTACAGGGGATTCAGGAGACCCAGTACTTC.

This chain connects TRBV4-2 to TRBJ1-4; 8 bases line up with TRBD1. Trimming at V came to 1 base and at J to 1 base, leaving 8 bases not matched to a gene. Germline values: CDR1 LGHNA, CDR2 YNFKEQ. CDR3 length: 18 amino acids. CDR3 protein: CASSQAGGSYGTNEKLFF. CDR3 DNA: TGTGCCAGCAGCCAAGCAGGGGGCAGCTACGGAACTAATGAAAAACTGTTTTTT.

This chain uses TRBV20-1 with TRBJ1-6; possible D gene TRBD1, 5 bases. Germline CDR1 reads DFQATT; CDR2 reads SNEGSKA (reference sequence). The ends were cut back, 4 bases at V and 9 bases at J, with 16 bases in the middle. This CDR3 contains 14 residues. This chain's CDR3 is CSATQGSSGSPLHF. The DNA for the CDR3 is TGCAGTGCTACTCAGGGTTCGTCAGGTTCACCCCTCCACTTT.

This chain joins TRBV11-2 and TRBJ1-6; D uncertain. V was cut by 0 bases and J by 6 bases, with 9 bases left in between. The length of the CDR3 is 15 residues. Germline loops: CDR1 SGHAT, CDR2 FQNNGV. In DNA form, the CDR3 reads TGTGCCAGCAGCTTAGACTGGCTCCCTAATTCACCCCTCCACTTT. This translates into CASSLDWLPNSPLHF.

This clonotype was counted ten times or more. The V call is TRBV7-2, the J call TRBJ2-7; D is possibly TRBD1 or TRBD2 (5 bases each). V lost 1 base, J lost 2 bases, and 9 bases lay in between. The CDR3 is 14 residues long. Germline values: CDR1 SGHTA, CDR2 FQGNSA. The CDR3 spells CASSLVLGPYEQYF. The CDR3 DNA follows: TGTGCCAGCAGCTTAGTACTGGGACCCTACGAGCAGTACTTC.

This clonotype was observed at least ten times. This chain uses TRBV24-1 with TRBJ2-1; D remains unclear. V gave up 3 bases and J gave up 5 bases, with 16 bases separating them. CDR1 KGHDR and CDR2 SFDVKD come from the germline V gene. The CDR3 contains 16 residues. The CDR3 DNA is TGTGCCACCAGTGATGGGGTCCGGCAGGTGGACAATGAGCAGTTCTTC. Translation gives CATSDGVRQVDNEQFF.

This clonotype was counted ten times or more. The chain links TRBV29-1 to TRBJ2-7; D not resolved. Between the trimmed V and J ends, which lost 2 bases and 6 bases, there was a span of 5 bases. Germline-derived CDR1 and CDR2 are SQVTM and ANQGSEA. The CDR3 is 10 residues long. CDR3 nucleotide sequence: TGCAGCGTTGAATCCGGCGAGCAGTACTTC. This encodes CSVESGEQYF.

This clonotype was recorded at least ten times. The chain employs TRBV12-3 or TRBV12-4 and TRBJ1-2, with 7 bases fitting TRBD1. The junction had 10 bases not matched to a gene; V was cut back by 7 bases and J by 8 bases. CDR3 length: 13 residues. In DNA, the CDR3 is TGTGCCAGCAACAGACAGGGAAAGGGGGGCTACACCTTC. Protein: CASNRQGKGGYTF.

This clonotype appeared many times. The chain has TRBV5-1 and TRBJ2-6, with TRBD1 matching 9 bases. The V gene's germline CDR1 is SGHRS and CDR2 YFSETQ. V was clipped by 2 bases and J by 4 bases; unmatched bases: 7. The CDR3 is 17 residues long. CDR3 bases: TGCGCCAGCAGCTTAGGACAGGGGAGCCGCGGGGCCAACGTCCTGACTTTC. Translation gives CASSLGQGSRGANVLTF.

As for this clonotype: A much bigger clone sits one base away, suggesting this may be a read error. The chain carries TRBV28 and TRBJ2-2, with D perhaps given as TRBD1 or TRBD2 (6 bases each). In germline, CDR1 is MDHEN, CDR2 SYDVKM. Deletions cut 6 bases from V and 5 bases from J, with 13 bases between. This CDR3 contains 14 residues. CDR3 in DNA: TGTGCCAGCAGGAGGGGGGTGCGAACCGGGGAGCTGTTTTTT. Translation: CASRRGVRTGELFF.

The table lists this clonotype with many counts. V is TRBV12-3 or TRBV12-4 and J is TRBJ1-1; D may be TRBD1 (5 bases). The CDR3 runs 15 residues. V lost 3 bases to trimming and J lost 5 bases, with 16 bases between them. The CDR3 region is CASSFRSRGGTEAFF. In DNA, the CDR3 is TGTGCCAGCAGTTTTAGGTCGAGGGGAGGGACTGAAGCTTTCTTT.

This clonotype has only a few counts. The chain uses TRBV19 and TRBJ2-2, with TRBD1 matching over 7 bases. The trim removed 5 bases at V and 7 bases at J, leaving 10 bases unmatched. Germline V gene data show CDR1 as LNHDA and CDR2 as SQIVND (reference sequence). The CDR3 loop spans 15 amino acids. This CDR3 reads CASSPRTGQVGELFF. For the CDR3, the DNA is TGTGCCAGTAGTCCACGGACAGGACAAGTCGGGGAGCTGTTTTTT.

On this clonotype: A read error may explain this, as a much larger clone is one base away. V is TRBV24-1 and J is TRBJ2-7; 9 nucleotides line up with TRBD2. V dropped 4 bases and J dropped 8; count of bases not matched to a gene: 8. Germline assignment: CDR1 KGHDR and CDR2 SFDVKD. This CDR3 is 14 amino acids long. CDR3 nucleotides: TGTGCCACCAGTGACTCGACTAGCGGTTACCAGCAGTACTTC. Its protein is CATSDSTSGYQQYF.

This clonotype was detected many times. The CDR3 here is CASIPTGVMNTEAFF. CDR3 sequence (DNA): TGTGCCAGTATCCCGACAGGCGTAATGAACACTGAAGCTTTCTTT. V and J are TRBV19 and TRBJ1-1; D is possibly TRBD1 (6 bases). The CDR3 sequence is 15 residues long. Per the germline V gene, CDR1 is LNHDA and CDR2 is SQIVND (reference sequence). V lost 7 bases to trimming and J lost 0 bases, with 15 bases between them.

This clonotype occurred many times. V is TRBV14 and J is TRBJ2-7; D possibly corresponds to TRBD1 (6 bases). This CDR3 contains 14 residues. Germline assignment: CDR1 SGHDN and CDR2 FVKESK. Trimming shortened V by 5 bases and J by 1 base, and 12 bases separated the two germline ends. The CDR3 is CASSSETGSYEQYF. CDR3 DNA: TGTGCCAGCAGCTCGGAAACAGGGTCCTACGAGCAGTACTTC.

Note on this clonotype: A much larger clonotype is one base distant, so this may be a read error. The V call is TRBV28, the J call TRBJ1-1; a possible D gene is TRBD1 (6 bases). Per germline, CDR1 MDHEN and CDR2 SYDVKM. CDR3 length: 12 amino acids. This CDR3 is CASTGRGAESFF. Written as DNA, the CDR3 is TGTGCCAGCACGGGCAGGGGCGCTGAATCTTTCTTT.

The sample holds many counts of this clonotype. CDR3 sequence: CSVEGTGVAFDTDTQYF. The CDR3, as DNA: TGCAGCGTTGAAGGGACAGGGGTAGCTTTCGACACAGATACGCAGTATTTT. The genes are TRBV29-1 and TRBJ2-3, with 9 nucleotides matching TRBD1. This CDR3 contains 17 residues. Germline assignment: CDR1 SQVTM and CDR2 ANQGSEA. With V trimmed by 1 base and J by 2 bases, 10 bases remained unmatched.

This clonotype was seen repeatedly, ten times or more. J is TRBJ2-2 and V is TRBV5-1, with a tentative D call TRBD1 (5 bases). The V gene's germline CDR1 is SGHRS and CDR2 YFSETQ. CDR3 length equals 15 residues. V was cut by 2 bases and J by 2 bases, with 10 bases left in between. The CDR3 DNA reads as TGCGCCAGCAGCTTCAGGGAAGGAAACACCGGGGAGCTGTTTTTT. It specifies CASSFREGNTGELFF.

In this sample, this clonotype turned up many times. The rearrangement links TRBV7-2 to TRBJ2-2; the match to TRBD2 covers 8 bases. The CDR3 consists of 15 residues. Trimming cost V 3 bases and J 4 bases; bases outside gene matches: 4. CDR1 is SGHTA, CDR2 FQGNSA, per germline. The CDR3 DNA is TGTGCCAGCAGCTTTCGGCGGGGGGCCACCGGGGAGCTGTTTTTT. This encodes CASSFRRGATGELFF.

Concerning this clonotype: A read error is possible here, since a much larger clone lies one base away. The chain links TRBV27 to TRBJ2-4; D ambiguous. Germline values: CDR1 MNHEY, CDR2 SMNVEV (reference sequence). This CDR3 is 14 amino acids long. The DNA for the CDR3 is TGTGCCAGCAGTTTATCGATTGGCAAAAACAGTCAGTACTTC. Its translation is CASSLSIGKNSQYF.